This T cell receptor (beta chain) is drawn from a study of blood T cell repertoires in COVID-19. In the study overall: COVID-19 samples collected from the United States, Italy and Spain covered acute and convalescent phases. PBMCs, B-cell-depleted T cells, or T cells were the source of the cDNA or gDNA that made up the material.

This CDR3 is built from 14 residues. Trimming removed 6 bases from V and 2 bases from J, with 13 bases in between. Germline assignment: CDR1 SGHRS and CDR2 YFSETQ. Per the study methods: Estimated nucleated cell counts came from reference gene primer amplification. Generated by immunoSEQ multiplex PCR, the TCRdb table keeps only in-frame clones and is missing some. V and J calls and clone size are copied from that table; D and trimming were computed from the DNA. The sample has approximately 100,000 clones, 70% to 85% seen once. The sample taken for sequencing was peripheral blood. The chain employs TRBV5-1 and TRBJ2-3; D is perhaps TRBD1 (6 bases). This TCR was recovered from an older woman with acute or convalescent COVID-19. DNA for the CDR3: TGCGCCAGCACCCCCGGACAGTCCACAGATACGCAGTATTTT. Residues: CASTPGQSTDTQYF.